These 9 T cell receptor beta chains were sequenced from one sample in a study of blood T cell repertoires in COVID-19. The repertoire was sequenced with immunoSEQ multiplex PCR; TCRdb's copy has only in-frame clones and lacks some. The profile shows about 190,000 clones, around 79% of them singletons. The sample comprised peripheral blood. These receptors came from a woman aged 45-59 years with acute or convalescent COVID-19.

This clone appeared once. The CDR3: CASSSTLAGSVGQYF. The CDR3 DNA follows: TGTGCCAGCAGCTCTACACTAGCGGGGTCGGTCGGGCAGTATTTT. The genes are TRBV7-2 and TRBJ2-3, with 10 bases lining up with TRBD2. This CDR3 is built from 15 residues. The V gene's germline CDR1 is SGHTA and CDR2 FQGNSA. V gave up 4 bases and J gave up 11 bases; unmatched junction bases: 12.

The count of this clone is one. The chain links TRBV4-3 to TRBJ2-7, with D possibly being TRBD2 (6 bases). Between the trimmed V and J ends, which lost 0 bases and 2 bases, there was a span of 11 bases. This CDR3 is built from 15 residues. Germline CDR1 LGHNA, CDR2 YSLEER. CDR3: CASSQDLRGPYEQYF. The CDR3 DNA reads TGCGCCAGCAGCCAAGATCTGCGGGGCCCCTACGAGCAGTACTTC.

The chain carries TRBV6-2 or TRBV6-3 and TRBJ2-6; TRBD1 matches at 8 bases. Germline V gene lookup returns CDR1 MNHEY and CDR2 SVGEGT. Losses at the gene ends were 4 bases for V and 1 base for J; bases not matched to a gene: 6. There are 17 residues in the CDR3. The DNA of the CDR3 is TGTGCCAGCAGTTTGGACAGGGTGGGGTCTGGGGCCAACGTCCTGACTTTC. Its protein product is CASSLDRVGSGANVLTF.

This clone was seen a handful of times. V gene TRBV4-1 combines with J gene TRBJ2-1, with 7 bases lining up with TRBD2. This CDR3 spans 18 amino acids. The germline gives CDR1 MGHRA, CDR2 YSYEKL. Trimming at V came to 1 base and at J to 5 bases, leaving 14 bases not matched to a gene. CDR3 loop: CASSQGGLGLAEDNEQFF. DNA for the CDR3: TGCGCCAGCAGCCAAGGTGGCCTGGGGCTAGCGGAGGACAATGAGCAGTTCTTC.

The chain joins TRBV9 to TRBJ1-2; 8 nucleotides align to TRBD1. From germline, CDR1 is SGDLS and CDR2 YYNGEE. CDR3 size: 13 residues. After removal of 3 bases from V and 3 bases from J, the junction contained 1 base not matched to a gene. CDR3: CASSADRDYGYTF. CDR3 in DNA: TGTGCCAGCAGCGCGGACAGGGACTATGGCTACACCTTC.

This sequence joins TRBV10-3 and TRBJ1-1, with 8 bases identical to TRBD1. The germline gives CDR1 ENHRY, CDR2 SYGVKD. This CDR3 spans 14 amino acids. V lost 11 bases to trimming and J lost 1 base; unmatched junction nucleotides: 9. The CDR3 loop reads CAPCQGAENTEAFF. CDR3 DNA: TGTGCCCCGTGCCAGGGGGCCGAGAACACTGAAGCTTTCTTT.

This chain links TRBV5-1 with TRBJ1-2, with 9 bases matching TRBD1. Trimming cost V 0 bases and J 8 bases; bases outside gene matches: 8. The CDR3 sequence is 15 residues long. Per the germline V gene, CDR1 is SGHRS and CDR2 is YFSETQ. CDR3: CASSLDGDRAQGYTF. CDR3 DNA: TGCGCCAGCAGCTTGGATGGGGACAGGGCCCAGGGCTACACCTTC.

For the CDR3, the DNA is TGTGCCACCAGCAGAGACCTAGGACACCAGAACACTGAAGCTTTCTTT. Translating gives CATSRDLGHQNTEAFF. The rearrangement joins TRBV15 to TRBJ1-1, with TRBD1 as a possible D gene (5 bases). V shed 0 bases and J shed 1 base, with 12 bases lying between them. Germline CDR1 is LNHNV and CDR2 is YYDKDF (reference sequence). The CDR3 consists of 16 residues.

The chain joins TRBV5-1 to TRBJ2-7; 8 bases are shared with TRBD1. With V trimmed by 0 bases and J by 3 bases, 8 bases remained unmatched. CDR1 is SGHRS, CDR2 YFSETQ, per germline. The CDR3 consists of 16 residues. The CDR3 region has the DNA TGCGCCAGCAGCTTGGAATACGGACAGGGATACTACGAGCAGTACTTC. It translates to CASSLEYGQGYYEQYF.